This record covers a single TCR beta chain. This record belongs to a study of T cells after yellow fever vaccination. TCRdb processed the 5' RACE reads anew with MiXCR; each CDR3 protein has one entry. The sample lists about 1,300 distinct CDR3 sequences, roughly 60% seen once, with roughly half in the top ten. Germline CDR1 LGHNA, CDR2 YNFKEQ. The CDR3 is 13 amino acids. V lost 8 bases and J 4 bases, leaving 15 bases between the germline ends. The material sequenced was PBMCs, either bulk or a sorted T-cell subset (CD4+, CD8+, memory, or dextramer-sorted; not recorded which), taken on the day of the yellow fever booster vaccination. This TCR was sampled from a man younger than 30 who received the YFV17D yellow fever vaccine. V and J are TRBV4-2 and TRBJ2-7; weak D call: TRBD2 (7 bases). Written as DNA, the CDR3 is TGTGCCAGCCGGGGGGCGTCAGTTTACGAGCAGTACTTC. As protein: CASRGASVYEQYF.